The sequence of this T cell receptor beta chain was determined in a study of T cells in Graves' hyperthyroidism and ophthalmopathy (dated by TCRdb to between 2018 and 2020). About the study as a whole: Peripheral blood was sampled at the time of initial diagnosis, prior to any treatment. TCR V-J signatures able to tell the groups apart were searched for in a discovery cohort of approximately 95 patients, of whom 40 to 45 had Graves' ophthalmopathy and 55 to 65 had stable Graves' hyperthyroidism. An independent validation cohort of about 19 hyperthyroidism patients and more than 15 patients who later progressed to ophthalmopathy tested prospective prediction of ophthalmopathy. The approximately 100 discovery patients were divided at random into training and test sets in a 7:3 ratio. In addition, the study compared T-cell repertoires in thyroid tissue and in blood from a handful of Graves' hyperthyroidism patients. After blood sampling, hyperthyroidism patients were treated with methimazole at a starting dose of 30 mg daily, and ophthalmopathy patients were treated with high-dose intravenous methylprednisolone. The paper describes TCR Vbeta CDR3 sequencing of around 140 peripheral blood samples, made up of about 41 ophthalmopathy patients, over 70 hyperthyroidism patients and 17 progressor patients.

Hyperthyroidism patients were aged 18 to 65 years and newly diagnosed, with disease duration of less than 2 months. Exclusion was applied to patients with uncontrolled infections, other autoimmune diseases, pregnancy or lactation. Diagnoses were based on clinical symptoms, serum thyroxine and TRAb, thyroid ultrasound and orbital computed tomography. For progressor patients, blood was drawn at the first diagnosis of hyperthyroidism, before any ophthalmopathy symptoms had appeared. PBMCs were isolated from 8 to 10 ml of fresh peripheral blood by Ficoll-Paque density gradient centrifugation. Progressor patients were first diagnosed with Graves' hyperthyroidism and then developed ophthalmopathy during follow-up. Total RNA was extracted using Trizol reagent, and RNA quality was assessed on an Agilent 2100 Bioanalyzer. Study-level results and caveats: Ophthalmopathy was separated from stable hyperthyroidism by a 13 V-J signature model, with 87.88% sensitivity and about 81% specificity obtained in cross-validation and 80%/75% obtained in testing. Sample size was not statistically predetermined, and investigators were not blinded to group allocation. During validation, the model predicted progression to ophthalmopathy a median of around 7 months ahead of onset, with 70.59% sensitivity and 72.22% specificity. Most expanded thyroid clonotypes (frequency above 0.001) were also detected in blood, suggesting blood repertoires may reflect thyroid immune responses.

This clonotype has a count of ten or more. Its specific antigen is unknown. It has no much larger one-base neighbor in the sample; base qualities were not kept. The TCR beta CDR3 regions were amplified from the RNA transcripts. The first round of RT-PCR for the TCR CDR3 was performed with the HTBI primer set and the Qiagen OneStep RT-PCR kit. The libraries were constructed in a second round of multiplex PCR and then size-selected and purified. Paired-end sequencing of the libraries was performed with 100 bp reads on an Illumina HiSeq2000. Regarding the original processing steps: Raw data were processed with SOAPnuke, discarding reads with adapters, uncalled bases, mean Phred below 15, or no exact constant-primer or identifier match. COPE v1.2.5 was used to merge the high-quality paired reads, and each unique nucleotide sequence was defined as a clonotype. MiTCR v1.1 was used to align clonotypes to the IMGT TRBV, TRBD and TRBJ reference segments. Only V-J combinations with frequency above 0.0001, covering about 99% of repertoires, were analysed. A TCS score was defined as the ratio between F50 (clonal expansion) and ExV (chaos), using BLOSUM62-based TCRdist between CDR3 peptides within each V-J. Welch's t-statistics and random forest reduced around 510 V-J features to 13, which were used in a naive Bayes classifier (R e1071). The public reads were reprocessed in TCRdb via fastp at Q25 and MiXCR, keeping in-frame beta chains. Records with the same CDR3 protein are collapsed into one entry carrying the most frequent genes and DNA. The V and J calls were determined by TCRdb, not by the authors. The sample table shows hundreds of thousands of distinct CDR3 sequences, and less than 20% are seen once. Clones ranked in the top ten supply 25% to 30% of the sample.

V lost 3 bases and J lost 5 bases; the stretch between them is 17 bases long. CDR3 length: 15 amino acids, cysteine to phenylalanine. Only the CDR3 DNA stays, 45 bases, in frame from base 1. The germline V gene supplies CDR1 SGDLS and CDR2 YYNGEE. The sequence was obtained from a woman aged 18 to 35 with Graves' hyperthyroidism that later progressed to Graves' ophthalmopathy. This chain joins TRBV9 to TRBJ1-1; the D segment cannot be called with confidence. Sequenced material: blood. The DNA is as follows: TGTGCCAGCAGCGCGTACGATGGGCCTGGGACTGAAGCTTTCTTT. It encodes CASSAYDGPGTEAFF.